The clone carrying this TCR beta chain was observed a handful of times. Antigen specificity is unknown. The data were obtained in a study of cytomegalovirus exposure and HLA in healthy donors. Across the whole study: An analysis done earlier identified more than 100 million unique TCR beta sequences from about 180 million T cells.

The PCR made use of 60 Vbeta and 13 Jbeta primers. Assay: immunoSEQ multiplex PCR; the TCRdb copy retains only in-frame clones and omits some. The sample lists approximately 100,000 clones; roughly 71% were seen once. Study-level findings and limits: Researchers reported in a later analysis that a missense DCLRE1C variant was tied to TCR beta V- and J-gene trimming. Presence/absence analysis assumed near-uniform sequencing depth across donors. Reported results showed that the classifier diagnosed cytomegalovirus status with high specificity and sensitivity.

Germline trimming cut 6 bases from V and 5 bases from J; bases unmatched to any gene: 7. The CDR3 is 15 amino acids. Germline assignment: CDR1 MNHEY and CDR2 SVGAGI. This sequence originates from a woman in her forties in good health and CMV-seronegative. What was sequenced was PBMCs. V and J are TRBV6-5 and TRBJ2-7; 13 nucleotides match TRBD2. The CDR3 reads CASRAPGLAGNEQYF. The CDR3 DNA is TGTGCCAGCAGGGCTCCGGGACTAGCGGGGAACGAGCAGTACTTC.